The rows below give T cell receptor beta chains drawn from one sample of a study of cytomegalovirus exposure and HLA in healthy donors. The assay was immunoSEQ multiplex PCR, and TCRdb's table has in-frame clones only and misses some. The repertoire holds roughly 230,000 clones, with about nine tenths as singletons. Sequenced: PBMCs. The receptors come from a girl aged 2 to 9 in good health and CMV-seronegative. Both conserved end residues are part of each CDR3. Fields, in order: D gene, J gene, V gene, clone size, CDR3 protein, CDR3 DNA. D genes are given only for firm matches. Clone size is shown for a subset of rows, as once, few, many or a class of expanded clone.

d_gene: NA; j_gene: TRBJ1-2; v_gene: TRBV11-2; abundance: few; CDR3aa: CASTASGRNYGYTF; CDR3nt: TGTGCCAGCACAGCTTCTGGGCGTAACTATGGCTACACCTTC
d_gene: TRBD1; j_gene: TRBJ1-1; v_gene: TRBV5-6; abundance: NA; CDR3aa: CASREDRGNTEAFF; CDR3nt: TGTGCCAGCAGGGAAGACAGGGGGAACACTGAAGCTTTCTTT
d_gene: TRBD2; j_gene: TRBJ2-3; v_gene: TRBV7-8; abundance: NA; CDR3aa: CASSYSGGESTDTQYF; CDR3nt: TGTGCCAGCAGCTACAGCGGGGGGGAGAGCACAGATACGCAGTATTTT
d_gene: NA; j_gene: TRBJ2-6; v_gene: TRBV2; abundance: NA; CDR3aa: CASSEIPPGLERLGSGANVLTF; CDR3nt: TGTGCCAGCAGTGAAATACCCCCCGGGTTGGAGCGGCTGGGCTCTGGGGCCAACGTCCTGACTTTC
d_gene: TRBD1; j_gene: TRBJ2-7; v_gene: TRBV18; abundance: NA; CDR3aa: CASSRDRDYEQYF; CDR3nt: TGTGCCAGCTCCCGGGACAGGGACTACGAGCAGTACTTC
d_gene: NA; j_gene: TRBJ2-3; v_gene: TRBV18; abundance: NA; CDR3aa: CASSPGGGVGEDTQYF; CDR3nt: TGTGCCAGCTCACCGGGAGGTGGGGTGGGAGAAGATACGCAGTATTTT
d_gene: TRBD2; j_gene: TRBJ2-3; v_gene: TRBV7-6; abundance: NA; CDR3aa: CASSPLAGEQDTQYF; CDR3nt: TGTGCCAGCAGCCCACTAGCGGGAGAGCAAGATACGCAGTATTTT
d_gene: TRBD2; j_gene: TRBJ2-1; v_gene: TRBV5-6; abundance: NA; CDR3aa: CASSRTSERQFF; CDR3nt: TGTGCCAGCAGCCGGACTAGCGAGAGACAGTTCTTC
d_gene: NA; j_gene: TRBJ2-7; v_gene: TRBV6-5; abundance: NA; CDR3aa: CASTLYEQYF; CDR3nt: TGTGCCAGCACCTTATACGAGCAGTACTTC
d_gene: NA; j_gene: TRBJ1-2; v_gene: TRBV5-4; abundance: NA; CDR3aa: CASSINRQGSIYGYTF; CDR3nt: TGTGCCAGCAGCATCAACCGGCAGGGGAGTATCTATGGCTACACCTTC
d_gene: TRBD2; j_gene: TRBJ2-1; v_gene: TRBV10-2; abundance: once; CDR3aa: CASSGLAGAEQFF; CDR3nt: TGCGCCAGCAGCGGACTAGCGGGGGCTGAGCAGTTCTTC
d_gene: TRBD2; j_gene: TRBJ2-2; v_gene: TRBV13; abundance: NA; CDR3aa: CASTPGGPRTGELFF; CDR3nt: TGTGCCAGCACCCCGGGGGGGCCGCGCACCGGGGAGCTGTTTTTT
d_gene: NA; j_gene: TRBJ1-2; v_gene: TRBV5-1; abundance: NA; CDR3aa: CASSKDQGPGGYTF; CDR3nt: TGCGCCAGCAGCAAGGATCAGGGGCCGGGTGGCTACACCTTC
d_gene: NA; j_gene: TRBJ2-5; v_gene: TRBV7-6; abundance: NA; CDR3aa: CASSSDRWQETQYF; CDR3nt: TGTGCCAGCAGCTCCGACAGGTGGCAAGAGACCCAGTACTTC
d_gene: TRBD2; j_gene: TRBJ2-5; v_gene: TRBV5-3; abundance: NA; CDR3aa: CARSLVLLAGGLWETQYF; CDR3nt: TGTGCCAGAAGCTTGGTTCTCCTAGCGGGAGGGCTGTGGGAGACCCAGTACTTC
d_gene: NA; j_gene: TRBJ1-2; v_gene: TRBV2; abundance: once; CDR3aa: CASTHETRNYGYTF; CDR3nt: TGTGCCAGCACTCACGAGACAAGAAACTATGGCTACACCTTC
d_gene: NA; j_gene: TRBJ2-6; v_gene: TRBV10-1; abundance: NA; CDR3aa: CASSPGVGANVLTF; CDR3nt: TGCGCCAGCAGTCCGGGGGTCGGGGCCAACGTCCTGACTTTC
d_gene: TRBD1; j_gene: TRBJ2-1; v_gene: TRBV10-3; abundance: NA; CDR3aa: CAIRRTGNEQFF; CDR3nt: TGTGCCATCAGAAGGACAGGGAATGAGCAGTTCTTC
d_gene: TRBD1; j_gene: TRBJ1-1; v_gene: TRBV19; abundance: few; CDR3aa: CASTPWTGVNTEAFF; CDR3nt: TGTGCCAGTACCCCCTGGACAGGGGTGAACACTGAAGCTTTCTTT
d_gene: NA; j_gene: TRBJ1-1; v_gene: TRBV7-9; abundance: NA; CDR3aa: CSSSLVGTLNTEAFF; CDR3nt: TGTTCCAGCAGCTTAGTAGGGACATTAAACACTGAAGCTTTCTTT
d_gene: NA; j_gene: TRBJ1-2; v_gene: TRBV6-5; abundance: NA; CDR3aa: CASSQHRGNYGYTF; CDR3nt: TGTGCCAGCAGTCAACATCGGGGGAACTATGGCTACACCTTC
d_gene: NA; j_gene: TRBJ1-1; v_gene: TRBV10-3; abundance: few; CDR3aa: CAISASNTEAFF; CDR3nt: TGTGCCATCAGTGCGAGCAACACTGAAGCTTTCTTT
d_gene: TRBD1; j_gene: TRBJ2-6; v_gene: TRBV5-8; abundance: NA; CDR3aa: CASRYSTGQSGANVLTF; CDR3nt: TGTGCCAGCAGGTATTCGACAGGGCAGTCTGGGGCCAACGTCCTGACTTTC
d_gene: NA; j_gene: TRBJ2-7; v_gene: TRBV28; abundance: NA; CDR3aa: CASVDTDGSYEQYF; CDR3nt: TGTGCCAGCGTCGACACCGACGGCTCCTACGAGCAGTACTTC
d_gene: TRBD1; j_gene: TRBJ1-6; v_gene: TRBV27; abundance: NA; CDR3aa: CASSSFSQGAVSPPLHF; CDR3nt: TGTGCCAGCAGTTCCTTTTCCCAGGGGGCGGTAAGTCCACCCCTCCACTTT
d_gene: TRBD1; j_gene: TRBJ1-2; v_gene: TRBV2; abundance: NA; CDR3aa: CASTDRGRDYGYTF; CDR3nt: TGTGCCAGCACAGACAGGGGTCGGGACTATGGCTACACCTTC
d_gene: NA; j_gene: TRBJ1-5; v_gene: TRBV28; abundance: NA; CDR3aa: CASTTAGGLNYQPQHF; CDR3nt: TGTGCCAGCACCACCGCGGGGGGCCTCAACTATCAGCCCCAGCATTTT
d_gene: NA; j_gene: TRBJ2-7; v_gene: TRBV27; abundance: NA; CDR3aa: CASRGGAWYEQYF; CDR3nt: TGTGCCAGCAGGGGCGGGGCCTGGTACGAGCAGTACTTC
d_gene: TRBD1; j_gene: TRBJ1-2; v_gene: TRBV7-9; abundance: NA; CDR3aa: CASSLAGQSYGYTF; CDR3nt: TGTGCCAGCAGCTTAGCGGGACAGTCCTATGGCTACACCTTC
d_gene: TRBD1; j_gene: TRBJ2-5; v_gene: TRBV10-1; abundance: NA; CDR3aa: CASSEVRGRETQYF; CDR3nt: TGCGCCAGCAGTGAGGTCAGGGGGAGAGAGACCCAGTACTTC
d_gene: NA; j_gene: TRBJ1-1; v_gene: TRBV11-2; abundance: NA; CDR3aa: CASSLVRGGHTEAFF; CDR3nt: TGTGCCAGCAGCTTAGTTCGGGGGGGGCACACTGAAGCTTTCTTT
d_gene: NA; j_gene: TRBJ2-7; v_gene: TRBV2; abundance: NA; CDR3aa: CARRGAGAAYEQYF; CDR3nt: TGTGCCAGACGAGGGGCGGGGGCCGCCTACGAGCAGTACTTC
d_gene: NA; j_gene: TRBJ1-6; v_gene: TRBV28; abundance: once; CDR3aa: CASSPRMGGNNSPLHF; CDR3nt: TGTGCCAGCAGTCCCCGGATGGGGGGTAATAATTCACCCCTCCACTTT
d_gene: TRBD1; j_gene: TRBJ2-1; v_gene: TRBV5-6; abundance: NA; CDR3aa: CASSGGTGIYNEQFF; CDR3nt: TGTGCCAGCAGCGGCGGGACAGGCATCTACAATGAGCAGTTCTTC
d_gene: TRBD2; j_gene: TRBJ2-3; v_gene: TRBV10-2; abundance: NA; CDR3aa: CASSESGLAGVDTQYF; CDR3nt: TGCGCCAGCAGTGAGTCGGGACTAGCGGGAGTAGATACGCAGTATTTT
d_gene: NA; j_gene: TRBJ1-2; v_gene: TRBV11-2; abundance: NA; CDR3aa: CASSLRYDSNYGYTF; CDR3nt: TGTGCCAGCAGCTTACGGTATGACTCTAACTATGGCTACACCTTC
d_gene: NA; j_gene: TRBJ2-5; v_gene: TRBV28; abundance: NA; CDR3aa: CASGEYMRSQETQYF; CDR3nt: TGTGCCAGTGGGGAGTATATGCGGTCCCAAGAGACCCAGTACTTC
d_gene: TRBD2; j_gene: TRBJ2-1; v_gene: TRBV2; abundance: NA; CDR3aa: CASSVGLAGYNEQFF; CDR3nt: TGTGCCAGCAGCGTTGGACTAGCTGGATACAATGAGCAGTTCTTC
d_gene: TRBD2; j_gene: TRBJ2-7; v_gene: TRBV11-1; abundance: NA; CDR3aa: CASSLALAGVPRAYEQYF; CDR3nt: TGTGCCAGCAGCTTAGCACTAGCGGGAGTTCCCCGCGCATACGAGCAGTACTTC
d_gene: TRBD1; j_gene: TRBJ2-4; v_gene: TRBV28; abundance: NA; CDR3aa: CASSFVRDRRAKNIQYF; CDR3nt: TGTGCCAGCAGTTTTGTCCGGGACAGGCGGGCCAAAAACATTCAGTACTTC
d_gene: NA; j_gene: TRBJ2-2; v_gene: TRBV11-2; abundance: NA; CDR3aa: CASSETGHLNTGELFF; CDR3nt: TGTGCCAGCAGCGAGACGGGACACCTAAACACCGGGGAGCTGTTTTTT
d_gene: TRBD1; j_gene: TRBJ2-7; v_gene: TRBV7-9; abundance: NA; CDR3aa: CASSLGDSRGYF; CDR3nt: TGTGCCAGCAGCTTAGGGGACAGCCGAGGTTACTTC
d_gene: NA; j_gene: TRBJ1-3; v_gene: TRBV30; abundance: NA; CDR3aa: CAWSVAWPRQAVSGNTIYF; CDR3nt: TGTGCCTGGAGTGTTGCGTGGCCCAGACAGGCAGTCTCTGGAAACACCATATATTTT
d_gene: TRBD2; j_gene: TRBJ2-1; v_gene: TRBV28; abundance: NA; CDR3aa: CASSLMASGEQFF; CDR3nt: TGTGCCAGCAGTTTAATGGCTAGCGGGGAGCAGTTCTTC
d_gene: TRBD2; j_gene: TRBJ2-2; v_gene: TRBV10-1; abundance: NA; CDR3aa: CASSDIQREGTGELFF; CDR3nt: TGCGCCAGCAGTGACATCCAGCGGGAGGGCACCGGGGAGCTGTTTTTT
d_gene: TRBD2; j_gene: TRBJ2-7; v_gene: TRBV7-9; abundance: NA; CDR3aa: CASSPSGGRNEQYF; CDR3nt: TGTGCCAGCAGCCCGAGCGGGGGGAGGAACGAGCAGTACTTC
d_gene: NA; j_gene: TRBJ2-7; v_gene: TRBV2; abundance: NA; CDR3aa: CASRFEVFEQYF; CDR3nt: TGTGCCAGCAGATTCGAAGTCTTCGAGCAGTACTTC
d_gene: NA; j_gene: TRBJ2-5; v_gene: TRBV4-1; abundance: NA; CDR3aa: CASSQDAGPRTQYF; CDR3nt: TGCGCCAGCAGCCAAGACGCGGGCCCAAGGACCCAGTACTTC
d_gene: NA; j_gene: TRBJ1-3; v_gene: TRBV6-1; abundance: once; CDR3aa: CASSARGGGNTIYF; CDR3nt: TGTGCCAGCAGTGCACGTGGGGGGGGAAACACCATATATTTT
d_gene: NA; j_gene: TRBJ1-4; v_gene: TRBV30; abundance: NA; CDR3aa: CALGGSNEKLFF; CDR3nt: TGTGCCTTGGGCGGGAGTAATGAAAAACTGTTTTTT
d_gene: NA; j_gene: TRBJ1-6; v_gene: TRBV2; abundance: NA; CDR3aa: CASEQGALNSPLHF; CDR3nt: TGTGCCAGTGAGCAGGGTGCCCTGAATTCACCCCTCCACTTT
d_gene: NA; j_gene: TRBJ1-2; v_gene: TRBV6-1; abundance: NA; CDR3aa: CASSEKWTGNYGYTF; CDR3nt: TGTGCCAGCAGTGAAAAGTGGACTGGGAACTATGGCTACACCTTC
d_gene: TRBD2; j_gene: TRBJ2-5; v_gene: TRBV19; abundance: NA; CDR3aa: CASSREGFFETQYF; CDR3nt: TGTGCCAGTTCGAGGGAGGGGTTCTTCGAGACCCAGTACTTC
d_gene: TRBD2; j_gene: TRBJ2-7; v_gene: TRBV10-3; abundance: NA; CDR3aa: CAISGGLAGAREQYF; CDR3nt: TGTGCCATCAGTGGAGGACTAGCGGGAGCCCGCGAGCAGTACTTC
d_gene: TRBD2; j_gene: TRBJ2-2; v_gene: TRBV9; abundance: NA; CDR3aa: CASSVETSGGPGTGELFF; CDR3nt: TGTGCCAGCAGCGTAGAAACTAGCGGGGGGCCAGGGACCGGGGAGCTGTTTTTT